The source of this T cell receptor beta chain is a study of shared clonotypes between healthy human individuals (dated by TCRdb to the early 2020s). About the full investigation: The cohort included a few men and a couple of women between 18 and 49 years of age. For each donor, three plates each were used for CD4 naive and CD4 memory, two plates were used for CD8 naive, and one plate was used for CD8 memory. Blood TCR repertoires of about 5 healthy adults were deeply sequenced to estimate repertoire size and the extent of clonotype sharing between individuals. To increase sequencing depth and limit assay-specific biases, different laboratories used diverse techniques to prepare libraries and sequence TCR repertoires. Between about 0.8 and 9.5 billion PBMCs per donor were obtained by leukapheresis. Study-wide conclusions, independent of this receptor: The small number of donors limited the genetic and exposure-history diversity represented. Only blood was sampled, and tissue TCR repertoires likely differ from those in blood. Naive subsets generally had larger estimated clonotype richness than memory subsets. Clonotypes shared by all four sorted-subset donors showed higher generation probabilities than non-shared clonotypes. Pairwise subsampling led to the expectation that sequencing depth would affect the degree of clonotype sharing among donors. When several donors were compared, the shared fraction of clonotypes was about 5% for naive CD4, about 4% for naive CD8, 2.3% for memory CD4, and 0.4% for memory CD8. Rarefaction of sorted-subset datasets indicated incomplete sequencing despite the large sequencing depth.

CDR1 and CDR2 (SGHAT, FQNNGV) derive from the germline V gene. V and J lose 5 bases and 5 bases, and a span of 10 bases separates them. Measured from the cysteine to the phenylalanine, the CDR3 is 12 residues long. The kept DNA is CDR3 alone, 36 bases in frame from the first base. TCR CDR3 regions were amplified from genomic DNA by multiplex PCR using the deep immunoSEQ assay. Genomic DNA extracted from each cell subset was distributed evenly over all wells of several immunoSEQ 96-well plates, and each plate served as one replicate. Each replicate PCR for sorted subsets received around 200 ng genomic DNA, equal to about 30,000 T cell genomes. Purified libraries were quantified with a Qubit 3.0 fluorometer, sized on a Bioanalyzer 2100, and re-quantified with the KAPA Library Quantification kit. Every immunoSEQ 96-well plate was sequenced on a separate single-read 150-cycle Illumina NextSeq 550 flow cell. For the original study's pipeline: Because the immunoSEQ output included only junctional sequences and no quality scores, the filtering could not be the same as the filtering used for full-length reads. Sequences were annotated with PyIR, a Python wrapper for IgBLAST v1.9, and V/J genes and CDR3 were assigned using IMGT germline references. Reads with weak V/J assignments (E-value above 1e-6), missing CDR3, stop codons, out-of-frame junctions, or ambiguous translated residues were removed. V3J clonotypes were defined as sequences sharing an identical inferred V gene, J gene, and CDR3 amino acid sequence. Percentage overlap between repertoires was calculated by dividing the number of shared unique clonotypes by the size of the smaller repertoire. Repertoire richness was assessed with RTK rarefaction, the Chao1 estimator, and Recon v2.1 estimates of unobserved clonotypes. For all TCRbeta clonotypes obtained by the gDNA method from several donors, generation probabilities were computed with OLGA. The source is immuneACCESS, and TCRdb retained only in-frame sequences with V and J called. Part of the clones is not carried over; for the studies checked, unresolved V genes explain less than half of this, and the remainder is unexplained. The V and J calls and clone size are taken from that table; D and trimming were inferred from the DNA. This sample is represented by about 1.1 million clones; roughly 74% of them were singletons. Of the sample, roughly 0.62% falls within the top ten clones.

Regarding this clone: Its antigen has not been determined. No qualities accompany the bases; no much larger clone lies one base away.

Donors were healthy HIV-negative adults with no recently reported acute infections or vaccinations. Every donor was a Caucasian adult residing in Nashville, Tennessee, USA. Magnetic negative selection was used to enrich CD4+ T cells, after which naive cells were positively selected on CD45RA and the negative fraction became the memory subset. After blood collection by leukapheresis, PBMCs were isolated using Ficoll-Histopaque density gradient centrifugation and then cryopreserved in the vapor phase of liquid nitrogen. Analytical flow cytometry was used to check the purity and quantity of each magnetically sorted T cell population. Genomic DNA was isolated from each sorted fraction and quantified by UV absorbance on a Nanodrop 2000c.

This receptor chain uses TRBV11-2 and TRBJ2-7; the D gene is possibly TRBD1, with 6 bases matching. Sequencing was done on a sample of memory CD4+ T cells from PBMCs. According to the study, the label for this sample's cell subset or site signals: CD45RA-negative fraction. The source of this sequence is a man younger than 35 in good health. Some clones in this sample may be carry-over from other donors' samples. The CDR3: CASSQGQNEQYF. Here is the DNA: TGTGCCAGCAGCCAGGGGCAGAACGAGCAGTACTTC.